The 20 T cell receptor beta chains below come from one sample, sequenced in a study of blood T cells in healthy people across ages. A second PCR of roughly 7 to 11 cycles used a sample-barcoded 5' primer and a J-beta primer mix. TCRdb re-derived calls from the 5' RACE reads in MiXCR, one entry per CDR3 protein. The data show about 640,000 distinct CDR3 sequences, approximately 59% seen once. What was sequenced was blood. Source of these receptors: a man aged 60-69 years in good health.

This chain joins TRBV24-1 and TRBJ2-1; D perhaps matches TRBD1 (6 bases). V lost 4 bases and J 7 bases, leaving 19 bases between the germline ends. CDR3 length equals 16 residues. CDR1 and CDR2 from the germline V gene are KGHDR and SFDVKD. The CDR3 region is CATSEPGTSLGNEQFF. DNA for the CDR3: TGTGCCACCAGTGAACCCGGGACATCCCTAGGGAATGAGCAGTTCTTC.

The chain links TRBV5-1 to TRBJ2-1, with 8 bases aligning to TRBD1. CDR1 and CDR2 from the germline V gene are SGHRS and YFSETQ. This CDR3 spans 16 amino acids. Trimming cost V 0 bases and J 10 bases; bases outside gene matches: 12. The CDR3 DNA is TGCGCCAGCAGCTTGGGATCGCAGGGGGCCCTCAAGGAGCAGTTCTTC. It specifies CASSLGSQGALKEQFF. Supplemented by reference TRBV5-1 and TRBJ2-1, the full variable domain reads KAGVTQTPRYLIKTRGQQVTLSCSPISGHRSVSWYQQTPGQGLQFLFEYFSETQRNKGNFPGRFSGRQFSNSRSEMNVSTLELGDSALYLCASSLGSQGALKEQFFGPGTRLTVL.

The J gene is TRBJ1-1, the V gene TRBV29-1; D uncertain. The germline V and J ends were trimmed by 4 bases and 2 bases, with 11 bases remaining between them. Germline V CDR1 and CDR2: SQVTM, ANQGSEA. The CDR3 contains 13 residues. This CDR3 is CSVGRTPNTEAFF. The CDR3 bases are TGCAGCGTTGGTCGGACCCCAAACACTGAAGCTTTCTTT.

The chain recombines TRBV5-1 with TRBJ1-2; TRBD1 aligns across 8 bases. The CDR3 is 16 residues long. Germline lookup yields CDR1 SGHRS and CDR2 YFSETQ. V was clipped by 0 bases and J by 4 bases; unmatched bases: 8. The chain's CDR3 is CASSLGRQGTVYGYTF. The DNA of the CDR3 is TGCGCCAGCAGCTTGGGGAGACAGGGGACGGTCTATGGCTACACCTTC.

A few counts support this clonotype. The genes are TRBV11-3 and TRBJ2-1; 7 bases align to TRBD2. The CDR3 consists of 13 residues. Looked up from germline, CDR1 is SGHNT and CDR2 is YENEEA. V lost 6 bases to trimming and J lost 6 bases; unmatched junction nucleotides: 5. DNA for the CDR3: TGTGCCAGCAGTAGAGGGAGGGTCAATGAGCAGTTCTTC. Translated: CASSRGRVNEQFF.

This clonotype was counted only a few times. This chain links TRBV12-3 or TRBV12-4 with TRBJ2-2, with 12 bases aligning to TRBD1. This CDR3 has 15 residues. With 4 bases clipped from V and 6 bases from J, the junction kept 3 bases outside the gene matches. The CDR3 here is CASSSGTGGAGELFF. DNA for the CDR3: TGTGCCAGCAGTTCGGGGACAGGGGGCGCCGGGGAGCTGTTTTTT.

The chain joins TRBV20-1 to TRBJ1-5; no definite D call. CDR1 DFQATT and CDR2 SNEGSKA come from the germline V gene (reference sequence). There are 11 residues in the CDR3. Deletions cut 6 bases from V and 6 bases from J, with 9 bases between. CDR3 amino acids: CSASGIQPQHF. CDR3 nucleotide sequence: TGCAGTGCCAGCGGGATTCAGCCCCAGCATTTT.

The rearrangement links TRBV6-5 to TRBJ2-7; 8 nucleotides align to TRBD1. V was clipped by 2 bases and J by 5 bases; unmatched bases: 17. This CDR3 contains 18 residues. CDR1 is MNHEY, CDR2 SVGAGI, per germline. CDR3 in DNA: TGTGCCAGCAGTTACAGACGGGTTTCCTCGACAGGGGACCACGAGCAGTACTTC. Its protein product is CASSYRRVSSTGDHEQYF.

The chain combines TRBV2 with TRBJ1-2, with 9 bases lining up with TRBD1. Losses at the gene ends were 5 bases for V and 2 bases for J; bases not matched to a gene: 6. The CDR3 loop spans 15 amino acids. CDR1 SNHLY and CDR2 FYNNEI come from the germline V gene. This CDR3 is CASSPNRGRNYGYTF. CDR3 coding DNA: TGTGCCAGCAGTCCTAACAGGGGGCGCAACTATGGCTACACCTTC. Full variable domain (outside the CDR3, taken from reference TRBV2 and TRBJ1-2): EPEVTQTPSHQVTQMGQEVILRCVPISNHLYFYWYRQILGQKVEFLVSFYNNEISEKSEIFDDQFSVERPDGSNFTLKIRSTKLEDSAMYFCASSPNRGRNYGYTFGSGTRLTVV.

CDR3 amino acids: CASSYSPGVNSPLHF. The CDR3, as DNA: TGTGCCAGCAGTTACTCCCCGGGGGTTAATTCACCCCTCCACTTT. The V call is TRBV6-2 or TRBV6-3, the J call TRBJ1-6; D may be TRBD1 (5 bases). The length of the CDR3 is 15 residues. Germline CDR1 reads MNHEY; CDR2 reads SVGEGT. V lost 0 bases, J lost 6 bases, and 9 bases lay in between.

This clonotype was found once. The chain uses TRBV5-1 and TRBJ2-5; 8 bases agree with TRBD2. Trimming removed 2 bases from V and 3 bases from J; junction bases left unmatched: 3. The germline CDR1 and CDR2 sequences are SGHRS and YFSETQ. CDR3 length equals 14 residues. The CDR3 nucleotides read TGCGCCAGCAGCTTTGGCGGGGGGAAAGAGACCCAGTACTTC. Its protein product is CASSFGGGKETQYF.

This chain links TRBV29-1 with TRBJ1-4; D may be TRBD1 (5 bases). Germline values: CDR1 SQVTM, CDR2 ANQGSEA. Trimming cost V 3 bases and J 5 bases, with 10 bases left between them. The CDR3 is made up of 13 amino acids. CDR3 in amino acids: CSVESRDNEKLFF. CDR3 bases: TGCAGCGTTGAGTCCCGGGACAATGAAAAACTGTTTTTT.

In this sample, this clonotype turned up many times. The chain combines TRBV4-2 with TRBJ1-2; TRBD1 matches at 8 bases. This CDR3 is 18 amino acids long. Germline V gives CDR1 LGHNA, CDR2 YNFKEQ. V dropped 0 bases and J dropped 2; count of bases not matched to a gene: 11. In nucleotides, the CDR3 is TGTGCCAGCAGCCAAGATCTGTCTCCCGGGACAGGAAACTATGGCTACACCTTC. Translated, it gives CASSQDLSPGTGNYGYTF.

This chain uses TRBV3-1 with TRBJ2-2, with D perhaps TRBD1 (6 bases). The CDR3 has 17 amino acids. Trimming stripped 1 base from V and 4 bases from J, with 16 bases between. Germline CDR1 is LGHDT and CDR2 is YNNKEL (reference sequence). The CDR3 DNA is TGTGCCAGCAGCCAAGCTGTCTGGGGGCGCGGCACCGGGGAGCTGTTTTTT. Translating it yields CASSQAVWGRGTGELFF.

This clonotype was observed a handful of times. The chain is built from TRBV5-5 and TRBJ2-1; 10 bases are shared with TRBD2. Trimming removed 0 bases from V and 10 bases from J; junction bases left unmatched: 19. Germline values: CDR1 SGHKS, CDR2 YYEKEE (reference sequence). The CDR3 length is 19 residues. The CDR3 bases are TGTGCCAGCAGCTTGGACCCCGGACCCTACGGACTAGCGGTAACCGAGCAGTTCTTC. Translating it yields CASSLDPGPYGLAVTEQFF.

The rearrangement links TRBV6-1 to TRBJ1-2, with a tentative D call TRBD1 (6 bases). CDR1 and CDR2 (germline): MNHNS, SASEGT. Trimming pared 6 bases from V and 0 bases from J, leaving 17 bases between. This CDR3 has 16 residues. CDR3 nucleotides: TGTGCCAGCAGCCCCGGCGGGGGCAATCCTAACTATGGCTACACCTTC. This gives the protein CASSPGGGNPNYGYTF.

This clonotype was detected a few times. The chain couples TRBV20-1 to TRBJ1-5; D might be TRBD1 (6 bases). The CDR3 contains 13 residues. Germline CDR1 reads DFQATT; CDR2 reads SNEGSKA (reference sequence). The CDR3 DNA sequence: TGCAGCGCGAGGGGGGGGAGCAATCAGCCCCAGCATTTT. Translation gives CSARGGSNQPQHF.

The chain carries TRBV10-1 and TRBJ2-1; no definite D call. This CDR3 is built from 14 residues. V was pared by 3 bases and J by 10 bases, with 16 bases between. Germline assignment: CDR1 WNHNN and CDR2 SYGVQD (reference sequence). CDR3: CASSDGRWGGEQFF. The CDR3 DNA reads TGCGCCAGCAGTGACGGCAGGTGGGGTGGGGAGCAGTTCTTC.

This chain connects TRBV10-2 to TRBJ2-5, with 8 bases matching TRBD2. CDR1 is WSHSY, CDR2 SAAADI, per germline. CDR3 length: 14 amino acids. Germline trimming cut 7 bases from V and 9 bases from J; bases unmatched to any gene: 13. The DNA for the CDR3 is TGCGCCAGCACGGCGGGGGGCTCCCCAATGGCCCAGTACTTC. It translates to CASTAGGSPMAQYF.

The sample holds one count of this clonotype. The chain uses TRBV2 and TRBJ2-1; a possible D gene is TRBD1 (5 bases). CDR3 size: 17 residues. The V gene lost 5 bases and the J gene lost 2 bases, with 19 bases spanning the gap. Germline V gene lookup returns CDR1 SNHLY and CDR2 FYNNEI. CDR3 bases: TGTGCCAGCAGTTCGACAGTGTCCGCTAACACCTACAATGAGCAGTTCTTC. Its protein is CASSSTVSANTYNEQFF. The whole variable domain, filled in from reference TRBV2 and TRBJ2-1, reads EPEVTQTPSHQVTQMGQEVILRCVPISNHLYFYWYRQILGQKVEFLVSFYNNEISEKSEIFDDQFSVERPDGSNFTLKIRSTKLEDSAMYFCASSSTVSANTYNEQFFGPGTRLTVL.